The source of this T cell receptor beta chain is a study of T cell responses to AZD1222 COVID-19 vaccine. Germline V CDR1 and CDR2: KGHSH, LQKENI. The junction had 6 bases not matched to a gene; V was cut back by 4 bases and J by 3 bases. CDR3 size: 16 residues. Second-dose schedules of about 4 or about 12 weeks were combined. Profiling relied on immunoSEQ multiplex PCR, and the TCRdb table lists in-frame clones only, not all of them. The sample holds approximately 130,000 clones, nearly 90% seen once. Comment on this clone: Its cognate antigen is unknown.

Study-wide results and caveats: Among the donors, most were white British and more were female, and clonal diversity was possibly underestimated. Dominant CD4 TCR responses targeted spike regions 160-218 and 743-854. Vaccination with two AZD1222 doses was followed by a rise in Spike-specific TCR breadth and depth.

This rearrangement joins TRBV18 to TRBJ2-2; 9 bases line up with TRBD1. The source was peripheral blood, collected 28 days after the second AZD1222 dose. The source of this sequence is an adult who received the AZD1222 COVID-19 vaccine. Here the CDR3 DNA reads TGTGCCAGCTCACTACAGGGGGCCGGATACACCGGGGAGCTGTTTTTT. Protein sequence: CASSLQGAGYTGELFF.